The rows below give T cell receptor beta chains drawn from one sample of a study of OX40 agonist ivuxolimab in advanced cancers. Repertoires were generated with immunoSEQ multiplex PCR, while TCRdb's copy carries only in-frame clones and drops some. The sample lists some 6,000 clones, 80% to 85% occurring once. Specimen: CD4+ or CD8+ T cells sorted from blood, collected in a trial of the OX40 agonist ivuxolimab. The receptors were sampled from an adult with an advanced solid tumor such as melanoma, head and neck, liver or kidney cancer. Each CDR3 is given with its conserved first and last residue. Each record gives: D gene, J gene, V gene, CDR3 length, CDR3 DNA, CDR3 protein. The D gene is left open where the match is weak.

NA | TRBJ2-5 | TRBV7-9 | 13 | TGTGCCAGCAGCCAGTTGGCCCCAGAGACCCAGTACTTC | CASSQLAPETQYF
NA | TRBJ1-2 | TRBV4-1 | 13 | TGCGCCAGCAGCCAAGAAGCAGTGTCAGGCTACACCTTC | CASSQEAVSGYTF
TRBD1 | TRBJ1-1 | TRBV9 | 15 | TGTGCCAGCAGCGTAGGGACAGGGGGCCTCACTGAAGCTTTCTTT | CASSVGTGGLTEAFF
NA | TRBJ1-1 | TRBV11-2 | 16 | TGTGCCAGCAGCTTTCCGACAGAAGGACTGAACACTGAAGCTTTCTTT | CASSFPTEGLNTEAFF
NA | TRBJ2-2 | TRBV18 | 16 | TGTGCCAGCTCACCCGTGGACTCAAAAAACACCGGGGAGCTGTTTTTT | CASSPVDSKNTGELFF
NA | TRBJ2-1 | TRBV7-2 | 14 | TGTGCCAGCAGCTTAGAACAGAACTACAATGAGCAGTTCTTC | CASSLEQNYNEQFF
TRBD2 | TRBJ2-4 | TRBV2 | 17 | TGTGCCAGCAGTGATTCCAGGGAGGGTGATGATAGAAACATTCAGTACTTC | CASSDSREGDDRNIQYF
NA | TRBJ2-2 | TRBV7-7 | 13 | TGTGCTAGCAGCAAAACCTACACCGGGGAGCTGTTTTTT | CASSKTYTGELFF
TRBD1 | TRBJ1-1 | TRBV7-2 | 15 | TGTGCCAGCAGCTTCCGGGACAGGAGGAATCTTGAAGCTTTCTTT | CASSFRDRRNLEAFF
NA | TRBJ2-3 | TRBV5-5 | 13 | TGTGCCAGCAGCCCCGGGAACACAGATACGCAGTATTTT | CASSPGNTDTQYF